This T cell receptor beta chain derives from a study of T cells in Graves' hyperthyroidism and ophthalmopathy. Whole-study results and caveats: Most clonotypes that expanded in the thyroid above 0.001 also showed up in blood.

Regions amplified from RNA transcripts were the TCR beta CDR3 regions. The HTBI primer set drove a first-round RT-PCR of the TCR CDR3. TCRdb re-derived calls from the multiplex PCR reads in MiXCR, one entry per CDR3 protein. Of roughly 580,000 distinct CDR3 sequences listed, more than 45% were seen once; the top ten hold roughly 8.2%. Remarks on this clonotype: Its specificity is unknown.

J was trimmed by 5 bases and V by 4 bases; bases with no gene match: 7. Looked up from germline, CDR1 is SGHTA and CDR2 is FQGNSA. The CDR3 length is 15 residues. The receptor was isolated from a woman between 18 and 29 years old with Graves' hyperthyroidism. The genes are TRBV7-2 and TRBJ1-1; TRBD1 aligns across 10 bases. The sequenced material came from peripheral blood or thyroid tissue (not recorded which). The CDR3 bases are TGTGCCAGCAGCTCGGGACAGGGGAGGGGGACTGAAGCTTTCTTT. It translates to CASSSGQGRGTEAFF.